One and the same sample provided the 10 T cell receptor beta chains below, sequenced in a study of T cell responses to AZD1222 COVID-19 vaccine. Method: immunoSEQ multiplex PCR; TCRdb's copy keeps in-frame clones and lacks some. Of about 120,000 clones detected, approximately 91% appear once; the ten largest clones hold around 5.9%. Sequenced material: peripheral blood, taken on day 0 of AZD1222 vaccination. Source of these receptors: an adult in good health.

The chain uses TRBV4-1 and TRBJ1-1; D is unresolved. The CDR3 is made up of 13 amino acids. Germline lookup yields CDR1 MGHRA and CDR2 YSYEKL. Trimming removed 0 bases from V and 10 bases from J, with 12 bases in between. CDR3 bases: TGCGCCAGCAGCCAAGATCTGGAGGGATCAGCTTTCTTT. Its translation: CASSQDLEGSAFF.

The chain recombines TRBV29-1 with TRBJ1-1; D perhaps matches TRBD1 (5 bases). Germline CDR1 SQVTM, CDR2 ANQGSEA. CDR3 length: 11 residues. V lost 5 bases and J lost 5, with 9 bases in between. CDR3 nucleotides: TGCAGCGTTTATCAGGGTACTGAAGCTTTCTTT. Its protein is CSVYQGTEAFF.

The genes are TRBV15 and TRBJ2-5, with 8 bases fitting TRBD2. V lost 5 bases and J lost 1; bases outside the gene matches: 12. The CDR3 has 17 amino acids. CDR1 and CDR2 from the germline V gene are LNHNV and YYDKDF (reference sequence). The CDR3: CATSPGGASGPQETQYF. DNA for the CDR3: TGTGCCACCAGCCCGGGGGGGGCTAGCGGGCCCCAAGAGACCCAGTACTTC.

The gene calls are TRBV12-3 or TRBV12-4 and TRBJ1-1; 7 nucleotides match TRBD1. This CDR3 region has 13 residues. Trimming cost V 5 bases and J 3 bases; bases outside gene matches: 3. The CDR3 DNA follows: TGTGCCAGCAGTCGAACAGGGGACACTGAAGCTTTCTTT. It codes for CASSRTGDTEAFF.

CDR3 loop: CASSPPGTPTYEQYF. The CDR3, as DNA: TGTGCCAGCTCACCTCCTGGGACTCCGACCTACGAGCAGTACTTC. The V and J genes are TRBV18 and TRBJ2-7; weak D call: TRBD2 (6 bases). The CDR3 has 15 residues. CDR1 is KGHSH and CDR2 is LQKENI in the germline V gene. V lost 3 bases and J lost 2, with 14 bases in between.

The CDR3 region is CASSEVAAGGSTDTQYF. CDR3 bases: TGTGCCAGCAGTGAAGTTGCAGCGGGGGGCTCCACAGATACGCAGTATTTT. V and J are TRBV6-1 and TRBJ2-3; 9 nucleotides align to TRBD2. CDR3 size: 17 residues. The germline V gene encodes CDR1 MNHNS and CDR2 SASEGT. The junction had 7 bases not matched to a gene; V was cut back by 1 base and J by 2 bases.

The V gene is TRBV7-6, the J gene TRBJ1-2; the D gene is possibly TRBD1 (6 bases). From germline, CDR1 is SGHVS and CDR2 FNYEAQ. The CDR3 runs 15 residues. Trimming removed 4 bases at V and 4 bases at J, with 16 bases between. CDR3 loop: CASSSLEGGGYGYTF. CDR3 DNA: TGTGCCAGCAGCTCCCTCGAGGGAGGGGGCTATGGCTACACCTTC.

This clone was found once. V and J are TRBV10-3 and TRBJ2-1, with 8 positions matching TRBD2. This CDR3 region has 15 residues. The germline V gene encodes CDR1 ENHRY and CDR2 SYGVKD. Losses at the gene ends were 4 bases for V and 5 bases for J; bases not matched to a gene: 7. The CDR3 here is CAISAEERGNNEQFF. CDR3 sequence (DNA): TGTGCCATCAGTGCTGAGGAGCGGGGGAACAATGAGCAGTTCTTC.

This chain uses TRBV27 with TRBJ1-5; unclear D gene. CDR1 is MNHEY and CDR2 is SMNVEV in the germline V gene (reference sequence). V was clipped by 2 bases and J by 3 bases, with 5 bases between them. This CDR3 is 13 amino acids long. Written as DNA, the CDR3 is TGTGCCAGCAGTTTAAGGGTCAATCAGCCCCAGCATTTT. Residues: CASSLRVNQPQHF.

This chain joins TRBV7-8 and TRBJ2-7, with D unresolved. The CDR3 has 14 residues. V lost 5 bases, J lost 1 base, and 12 bases lay in between. The germline gives CDR1 SGHVS, CDR2 FQNEAQ. The CDR3: CASSTTMESYEQYF. The CDR3 region has the DNA TGTGCCAGCAGCACCACGATGGAGTCCTACGAGCAGTACTTC.